This TCR beta chain was identified in a study of beta chain features in type 1 diabetes. Study results and caveats: PCR, the amplification step, might favor shorter templates, equally in patients and controls.

Expressed TCRB transcripts were sequenced, since all the RNA that had been isolated was reverse transcribed. Assay used: immunoSEQ multiplex PCR; TCRdb lists only in-frame clones, some missing. The sample includes hundreds of thousands of clones, around 13% of them seen just once. Points on this clone: Its antigen is unknown.

The CDR3 spans 15 residues. The V segment lost 3 bases and the J segment 0 bases; nucleotides outside the gene matches: 8. The V gene's germline CDR1 is GTSNPN and CDR2 SVGIG (reference sequence). This clonotype originated in a man aged 18 to 29 in good health. Sequenced material: naive CD4+ T cells from blood. The chain joins TRBV30 to TRBJ2-7; 7 nucleotides agree with TRBD1. The CDR3: CAWSHGQVSSYEQYF. The DNA for the CDR3 is TGTGCCTGGAGCCATGGACAGGTCAGCTCCTACGAGCAGTACTTC.